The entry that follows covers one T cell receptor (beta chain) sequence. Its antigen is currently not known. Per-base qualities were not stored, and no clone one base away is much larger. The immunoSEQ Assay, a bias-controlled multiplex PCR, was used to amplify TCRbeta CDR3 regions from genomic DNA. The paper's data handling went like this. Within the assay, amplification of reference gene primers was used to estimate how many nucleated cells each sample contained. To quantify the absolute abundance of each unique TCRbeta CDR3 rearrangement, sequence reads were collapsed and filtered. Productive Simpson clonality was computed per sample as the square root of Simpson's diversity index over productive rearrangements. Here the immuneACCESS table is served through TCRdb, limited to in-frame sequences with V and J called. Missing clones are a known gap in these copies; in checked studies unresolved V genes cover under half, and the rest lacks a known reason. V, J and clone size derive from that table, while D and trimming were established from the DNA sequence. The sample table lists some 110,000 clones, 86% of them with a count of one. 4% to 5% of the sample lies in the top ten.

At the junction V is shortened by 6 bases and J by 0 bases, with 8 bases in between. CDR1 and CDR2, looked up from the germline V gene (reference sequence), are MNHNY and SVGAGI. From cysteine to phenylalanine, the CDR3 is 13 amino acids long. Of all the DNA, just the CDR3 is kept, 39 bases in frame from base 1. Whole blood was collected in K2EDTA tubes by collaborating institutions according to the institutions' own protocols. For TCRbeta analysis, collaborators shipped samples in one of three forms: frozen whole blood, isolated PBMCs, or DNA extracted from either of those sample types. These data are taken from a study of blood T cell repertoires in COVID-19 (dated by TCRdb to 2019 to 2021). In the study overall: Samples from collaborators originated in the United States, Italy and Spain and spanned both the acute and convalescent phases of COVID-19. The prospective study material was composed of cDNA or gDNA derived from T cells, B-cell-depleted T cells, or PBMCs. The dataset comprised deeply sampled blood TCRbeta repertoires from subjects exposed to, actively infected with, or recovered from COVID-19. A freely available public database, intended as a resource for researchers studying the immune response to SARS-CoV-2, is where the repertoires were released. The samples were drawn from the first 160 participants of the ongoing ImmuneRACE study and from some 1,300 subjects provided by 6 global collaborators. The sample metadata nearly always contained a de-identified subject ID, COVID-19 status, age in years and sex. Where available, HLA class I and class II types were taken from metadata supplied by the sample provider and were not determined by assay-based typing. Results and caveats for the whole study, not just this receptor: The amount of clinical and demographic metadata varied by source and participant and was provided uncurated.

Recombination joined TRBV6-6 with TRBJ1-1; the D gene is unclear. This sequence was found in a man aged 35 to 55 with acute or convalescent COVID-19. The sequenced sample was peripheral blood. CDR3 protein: CASRPPVNTEAFF. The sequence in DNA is TGTGCCAGCAGGCCTCCAGTGAACACTGAAGCTTTCTTT.